What follows describes a single T cell receptor (beta chain). The data were taken from a study of glioma-infiltrating T cells after dendritic cell vaccination. V lost 5 bases to trimming and J lost 5 bases, with 12 bases between them. This CDR3 is built from 13 residues. Germline V lookup: CDR1 SGHVS, CDR2 FNYEAQ. Selection required adequate fresh-frozen tumor tissue plus more than two years' survival data. Data came from immunoSEQ multiplex PCR; TCRdb stores just in-frame clones and leaves some out. The sample shows fewer than 40,000 clones, 90% of them seen only once. The rearrangement joins TRBV7-6 to TRBJ1-1; no definite D call. The receptor was derived from a human donor with glioblastoma. Here the sequenced sample was blood, taken before dendritic cell vaccination. CDR3 nucleotides: TGTGCCAGCAGCCCATGGGAGGGTACTGAAGCTTTCTTT. Translated, it gives CASSPWEGTEAFF.